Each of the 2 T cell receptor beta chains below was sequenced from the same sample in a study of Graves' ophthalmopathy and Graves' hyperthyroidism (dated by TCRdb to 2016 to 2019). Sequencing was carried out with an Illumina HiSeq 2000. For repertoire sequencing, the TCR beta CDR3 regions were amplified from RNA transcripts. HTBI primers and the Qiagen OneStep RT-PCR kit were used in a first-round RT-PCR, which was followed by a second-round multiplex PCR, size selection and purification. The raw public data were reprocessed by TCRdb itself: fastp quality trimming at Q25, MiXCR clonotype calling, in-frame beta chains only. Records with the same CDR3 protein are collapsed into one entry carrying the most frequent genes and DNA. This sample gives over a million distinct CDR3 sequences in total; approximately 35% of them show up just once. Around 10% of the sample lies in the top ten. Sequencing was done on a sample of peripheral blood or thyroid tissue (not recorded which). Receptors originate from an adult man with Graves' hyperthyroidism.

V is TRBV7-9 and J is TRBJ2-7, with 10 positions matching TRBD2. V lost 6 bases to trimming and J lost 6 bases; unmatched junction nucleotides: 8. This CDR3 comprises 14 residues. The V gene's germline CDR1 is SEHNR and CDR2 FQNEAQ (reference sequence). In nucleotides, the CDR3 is TGTGCCAGCAGGGCTAGCGGGAGCCGTCCCGAGCAGTACTTC. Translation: CASRASGSRPEQYF.

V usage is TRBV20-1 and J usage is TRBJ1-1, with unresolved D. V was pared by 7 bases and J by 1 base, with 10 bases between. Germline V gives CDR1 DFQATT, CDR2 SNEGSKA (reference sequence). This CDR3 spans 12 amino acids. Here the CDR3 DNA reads TGCAGTGTGCTTGGTACGAACACTGAAGCTTTCTTT. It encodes CSVLGTNTEAFF.